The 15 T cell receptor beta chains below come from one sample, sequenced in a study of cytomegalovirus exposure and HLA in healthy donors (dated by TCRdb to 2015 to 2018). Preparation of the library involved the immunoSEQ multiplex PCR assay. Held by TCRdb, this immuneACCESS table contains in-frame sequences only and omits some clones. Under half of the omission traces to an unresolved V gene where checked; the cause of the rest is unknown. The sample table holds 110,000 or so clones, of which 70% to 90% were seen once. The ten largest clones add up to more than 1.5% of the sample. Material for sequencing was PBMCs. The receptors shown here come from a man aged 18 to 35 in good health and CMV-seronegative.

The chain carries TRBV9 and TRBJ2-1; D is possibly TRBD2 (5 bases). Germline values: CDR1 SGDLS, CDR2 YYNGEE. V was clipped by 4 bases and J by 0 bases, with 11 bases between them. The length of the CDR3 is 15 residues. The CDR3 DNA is TGTGCCAGCAGCCACGGGATTGCCTCCTACAATGAGCAGTTCTTC. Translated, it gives CASSHGIASYNEQFF.

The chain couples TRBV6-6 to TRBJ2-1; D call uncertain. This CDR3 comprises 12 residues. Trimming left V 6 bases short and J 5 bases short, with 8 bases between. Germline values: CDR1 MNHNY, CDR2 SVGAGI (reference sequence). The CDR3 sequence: CASRVSDNEQFF. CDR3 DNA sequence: TGTGCCAGCAGGGTTAGTGACAATGAGCAGTTCTTC.

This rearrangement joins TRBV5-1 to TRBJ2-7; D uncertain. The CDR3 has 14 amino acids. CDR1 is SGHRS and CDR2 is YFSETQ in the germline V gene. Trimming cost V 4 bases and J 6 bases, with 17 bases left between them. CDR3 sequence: CASSLNTDNSEQYF. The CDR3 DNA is TGCGCCAGCAGCCTGAATACCGACAACTCCGAGCAGTACTTC.

The CDR3 DNA sequence: TGTGCCAGCAGCTTTTTCGGGGGGAGTCGTGAGACCCAGTACTTC. As protein: CASSFFGGSRETQYF. This rearrangement joins TRBV7-9 to TRBJ2-5; 7 nucleotides line up with TRBD2. The CDR3 is 15 residues long. Trimming removed 3 bases from V and 5 bases from J; junction bases left unmatched: 9. Per the germline V gene, CDR1 is SEHNR and CDR2 is FQNEAQ (reference sequence). The entire variable domain, with the rest obtained from reference TRBV7-9 and TRBJ2-5, is as follows: DTGVSQNPRHKITKRGQNVTFRCDPISEHNRLYWYRQTLGQGPEFLTYFQNEAQLEKSRLLSDRFSAERPKGSFSTLEIQRTEQGDSAMYLCASSFFGGSRETQYFGPGTRLLVL.

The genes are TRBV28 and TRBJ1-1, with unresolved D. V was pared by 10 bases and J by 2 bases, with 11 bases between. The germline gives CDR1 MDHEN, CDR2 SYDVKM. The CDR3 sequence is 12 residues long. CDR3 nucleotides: TGTGCCACCCATTGGGCCAACACTGAAGCTTTCTTT. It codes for CATHWANTEAFF.

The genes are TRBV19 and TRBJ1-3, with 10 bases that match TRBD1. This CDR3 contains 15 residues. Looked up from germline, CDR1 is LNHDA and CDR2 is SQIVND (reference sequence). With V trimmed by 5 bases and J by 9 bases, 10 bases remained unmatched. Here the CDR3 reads CASSPTGQGKVTIYF. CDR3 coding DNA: TGTGCCAGTAGTCCCACGGGACAGGGGAAAGTCACCATATATTTT.

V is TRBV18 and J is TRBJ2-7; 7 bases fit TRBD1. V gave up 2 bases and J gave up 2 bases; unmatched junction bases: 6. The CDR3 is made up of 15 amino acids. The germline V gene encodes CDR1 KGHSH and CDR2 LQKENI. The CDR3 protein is CASSPTGQRAYEQYF. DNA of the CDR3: TGTGCCAGCTCACCAACGGGACAGAGAGCCTACGAGCAGTACTTC. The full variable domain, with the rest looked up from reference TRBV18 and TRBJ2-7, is NAGVMQNPRHLVRRRGQEARLRCSPMKGHSHVYWYRQLPEEGLKFMVYLQKENIIDESGMPKERFSAEFPKEGPSILRIQQVVRGDSAAYFCASSPTGQRAYEQYFGPGTRLTVT.

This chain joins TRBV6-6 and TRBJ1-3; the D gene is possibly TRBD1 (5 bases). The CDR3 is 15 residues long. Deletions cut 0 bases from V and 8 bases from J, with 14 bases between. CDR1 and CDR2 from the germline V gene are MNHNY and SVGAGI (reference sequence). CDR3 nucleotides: TGTGCCAGCAGTTACTCCCTCGGGCGGGGGGACACCATATATTTT. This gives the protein CASSYSLGRGDTIYF.

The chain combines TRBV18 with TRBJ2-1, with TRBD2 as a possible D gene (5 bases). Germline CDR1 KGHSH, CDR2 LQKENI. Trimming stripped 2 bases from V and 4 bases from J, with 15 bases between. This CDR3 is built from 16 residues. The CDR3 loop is CASSPNSGANYNEQFF. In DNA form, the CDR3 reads TGTGCCAGCTCACCAAACAGCGGAGCAAATTACAATGAGCAGTTCTTC.

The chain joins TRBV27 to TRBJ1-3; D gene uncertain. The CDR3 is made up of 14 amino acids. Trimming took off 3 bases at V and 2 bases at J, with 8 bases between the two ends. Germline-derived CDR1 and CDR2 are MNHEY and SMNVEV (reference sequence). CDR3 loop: CASSFSGAGNTIYF. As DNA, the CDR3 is TGTGCCAGCAGTTTCTCCGGGGCTGGAAACACCATATATTTT.

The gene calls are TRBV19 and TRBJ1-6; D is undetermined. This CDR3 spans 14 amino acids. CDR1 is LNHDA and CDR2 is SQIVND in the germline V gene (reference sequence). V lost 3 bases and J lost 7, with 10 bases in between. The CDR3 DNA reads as TGTGCCAGTAGTATCCGAAGCCCGAATTCACCCCTCCACTTT. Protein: CASSIRSPNSPLHF.

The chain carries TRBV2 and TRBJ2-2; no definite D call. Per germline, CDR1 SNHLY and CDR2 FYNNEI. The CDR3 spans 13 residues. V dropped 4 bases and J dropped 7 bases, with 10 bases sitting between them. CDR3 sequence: CASSVEFHGELFF. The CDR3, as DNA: TGTGCCAGCAGTGTAGAATTCCACGGGGAGCTGTTTTTT.

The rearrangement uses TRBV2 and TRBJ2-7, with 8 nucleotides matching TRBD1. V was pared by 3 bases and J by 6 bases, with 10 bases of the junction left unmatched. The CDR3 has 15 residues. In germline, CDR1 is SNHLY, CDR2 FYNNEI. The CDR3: CASSELRQGAAEQYF. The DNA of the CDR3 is TGTGCCAGCAGTGAGTTAAGGCAGGGGGCGGCCGAGCAGTACTTC.

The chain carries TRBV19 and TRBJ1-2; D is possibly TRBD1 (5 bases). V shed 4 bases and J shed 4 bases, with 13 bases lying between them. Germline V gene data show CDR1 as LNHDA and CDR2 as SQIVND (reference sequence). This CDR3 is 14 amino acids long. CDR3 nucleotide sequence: TGTGCCAGTAGTACCCCCGGCAGGGCCTATGGCTACACCTTC. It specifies CASSTPGRAYGYTF. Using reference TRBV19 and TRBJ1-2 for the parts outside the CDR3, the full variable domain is DGGITQSPKYLFRKEGQNVTLSCEQNLNHDAMYWYRQDPGQGLRLIYYSQIVNDFQKGDIAEGYSVSREKKESFPLTVTSAQKNPTAFYLCASSTPGRAYGYTFGSGTRLTVV.

Here the CDR3 reads CASSLVYVGVGKLFF. The CDR3, as DNA: TGTGCCAGCAGCTTAGTTTATGTTGGAGTCGGTAAACTGTTTTTT. V usage is TRBV11-2 and J usage is TRBJ1-4, with D unclear. CDR1 is SGHAT and CDR2 is FQNNGV in the germline V gene. The CDR3 runs 15 residues. The V end was cut by 1 base, the J end by 11 bases, with 17 bases between. Looking up the rest from reference TRBV11-2 and TRBJ1-4 gives the full variable domain: EAGVAQSPRYKIIEKRQSVAFWCNPISGHATLYWYQQILGQGPKLLIQFQNNGVVDDSQLPKDRFSAERLKGVDSTLKIQPAKLEDSAVYLCASSLVYVGVGKLFFGSGTQLSVL.